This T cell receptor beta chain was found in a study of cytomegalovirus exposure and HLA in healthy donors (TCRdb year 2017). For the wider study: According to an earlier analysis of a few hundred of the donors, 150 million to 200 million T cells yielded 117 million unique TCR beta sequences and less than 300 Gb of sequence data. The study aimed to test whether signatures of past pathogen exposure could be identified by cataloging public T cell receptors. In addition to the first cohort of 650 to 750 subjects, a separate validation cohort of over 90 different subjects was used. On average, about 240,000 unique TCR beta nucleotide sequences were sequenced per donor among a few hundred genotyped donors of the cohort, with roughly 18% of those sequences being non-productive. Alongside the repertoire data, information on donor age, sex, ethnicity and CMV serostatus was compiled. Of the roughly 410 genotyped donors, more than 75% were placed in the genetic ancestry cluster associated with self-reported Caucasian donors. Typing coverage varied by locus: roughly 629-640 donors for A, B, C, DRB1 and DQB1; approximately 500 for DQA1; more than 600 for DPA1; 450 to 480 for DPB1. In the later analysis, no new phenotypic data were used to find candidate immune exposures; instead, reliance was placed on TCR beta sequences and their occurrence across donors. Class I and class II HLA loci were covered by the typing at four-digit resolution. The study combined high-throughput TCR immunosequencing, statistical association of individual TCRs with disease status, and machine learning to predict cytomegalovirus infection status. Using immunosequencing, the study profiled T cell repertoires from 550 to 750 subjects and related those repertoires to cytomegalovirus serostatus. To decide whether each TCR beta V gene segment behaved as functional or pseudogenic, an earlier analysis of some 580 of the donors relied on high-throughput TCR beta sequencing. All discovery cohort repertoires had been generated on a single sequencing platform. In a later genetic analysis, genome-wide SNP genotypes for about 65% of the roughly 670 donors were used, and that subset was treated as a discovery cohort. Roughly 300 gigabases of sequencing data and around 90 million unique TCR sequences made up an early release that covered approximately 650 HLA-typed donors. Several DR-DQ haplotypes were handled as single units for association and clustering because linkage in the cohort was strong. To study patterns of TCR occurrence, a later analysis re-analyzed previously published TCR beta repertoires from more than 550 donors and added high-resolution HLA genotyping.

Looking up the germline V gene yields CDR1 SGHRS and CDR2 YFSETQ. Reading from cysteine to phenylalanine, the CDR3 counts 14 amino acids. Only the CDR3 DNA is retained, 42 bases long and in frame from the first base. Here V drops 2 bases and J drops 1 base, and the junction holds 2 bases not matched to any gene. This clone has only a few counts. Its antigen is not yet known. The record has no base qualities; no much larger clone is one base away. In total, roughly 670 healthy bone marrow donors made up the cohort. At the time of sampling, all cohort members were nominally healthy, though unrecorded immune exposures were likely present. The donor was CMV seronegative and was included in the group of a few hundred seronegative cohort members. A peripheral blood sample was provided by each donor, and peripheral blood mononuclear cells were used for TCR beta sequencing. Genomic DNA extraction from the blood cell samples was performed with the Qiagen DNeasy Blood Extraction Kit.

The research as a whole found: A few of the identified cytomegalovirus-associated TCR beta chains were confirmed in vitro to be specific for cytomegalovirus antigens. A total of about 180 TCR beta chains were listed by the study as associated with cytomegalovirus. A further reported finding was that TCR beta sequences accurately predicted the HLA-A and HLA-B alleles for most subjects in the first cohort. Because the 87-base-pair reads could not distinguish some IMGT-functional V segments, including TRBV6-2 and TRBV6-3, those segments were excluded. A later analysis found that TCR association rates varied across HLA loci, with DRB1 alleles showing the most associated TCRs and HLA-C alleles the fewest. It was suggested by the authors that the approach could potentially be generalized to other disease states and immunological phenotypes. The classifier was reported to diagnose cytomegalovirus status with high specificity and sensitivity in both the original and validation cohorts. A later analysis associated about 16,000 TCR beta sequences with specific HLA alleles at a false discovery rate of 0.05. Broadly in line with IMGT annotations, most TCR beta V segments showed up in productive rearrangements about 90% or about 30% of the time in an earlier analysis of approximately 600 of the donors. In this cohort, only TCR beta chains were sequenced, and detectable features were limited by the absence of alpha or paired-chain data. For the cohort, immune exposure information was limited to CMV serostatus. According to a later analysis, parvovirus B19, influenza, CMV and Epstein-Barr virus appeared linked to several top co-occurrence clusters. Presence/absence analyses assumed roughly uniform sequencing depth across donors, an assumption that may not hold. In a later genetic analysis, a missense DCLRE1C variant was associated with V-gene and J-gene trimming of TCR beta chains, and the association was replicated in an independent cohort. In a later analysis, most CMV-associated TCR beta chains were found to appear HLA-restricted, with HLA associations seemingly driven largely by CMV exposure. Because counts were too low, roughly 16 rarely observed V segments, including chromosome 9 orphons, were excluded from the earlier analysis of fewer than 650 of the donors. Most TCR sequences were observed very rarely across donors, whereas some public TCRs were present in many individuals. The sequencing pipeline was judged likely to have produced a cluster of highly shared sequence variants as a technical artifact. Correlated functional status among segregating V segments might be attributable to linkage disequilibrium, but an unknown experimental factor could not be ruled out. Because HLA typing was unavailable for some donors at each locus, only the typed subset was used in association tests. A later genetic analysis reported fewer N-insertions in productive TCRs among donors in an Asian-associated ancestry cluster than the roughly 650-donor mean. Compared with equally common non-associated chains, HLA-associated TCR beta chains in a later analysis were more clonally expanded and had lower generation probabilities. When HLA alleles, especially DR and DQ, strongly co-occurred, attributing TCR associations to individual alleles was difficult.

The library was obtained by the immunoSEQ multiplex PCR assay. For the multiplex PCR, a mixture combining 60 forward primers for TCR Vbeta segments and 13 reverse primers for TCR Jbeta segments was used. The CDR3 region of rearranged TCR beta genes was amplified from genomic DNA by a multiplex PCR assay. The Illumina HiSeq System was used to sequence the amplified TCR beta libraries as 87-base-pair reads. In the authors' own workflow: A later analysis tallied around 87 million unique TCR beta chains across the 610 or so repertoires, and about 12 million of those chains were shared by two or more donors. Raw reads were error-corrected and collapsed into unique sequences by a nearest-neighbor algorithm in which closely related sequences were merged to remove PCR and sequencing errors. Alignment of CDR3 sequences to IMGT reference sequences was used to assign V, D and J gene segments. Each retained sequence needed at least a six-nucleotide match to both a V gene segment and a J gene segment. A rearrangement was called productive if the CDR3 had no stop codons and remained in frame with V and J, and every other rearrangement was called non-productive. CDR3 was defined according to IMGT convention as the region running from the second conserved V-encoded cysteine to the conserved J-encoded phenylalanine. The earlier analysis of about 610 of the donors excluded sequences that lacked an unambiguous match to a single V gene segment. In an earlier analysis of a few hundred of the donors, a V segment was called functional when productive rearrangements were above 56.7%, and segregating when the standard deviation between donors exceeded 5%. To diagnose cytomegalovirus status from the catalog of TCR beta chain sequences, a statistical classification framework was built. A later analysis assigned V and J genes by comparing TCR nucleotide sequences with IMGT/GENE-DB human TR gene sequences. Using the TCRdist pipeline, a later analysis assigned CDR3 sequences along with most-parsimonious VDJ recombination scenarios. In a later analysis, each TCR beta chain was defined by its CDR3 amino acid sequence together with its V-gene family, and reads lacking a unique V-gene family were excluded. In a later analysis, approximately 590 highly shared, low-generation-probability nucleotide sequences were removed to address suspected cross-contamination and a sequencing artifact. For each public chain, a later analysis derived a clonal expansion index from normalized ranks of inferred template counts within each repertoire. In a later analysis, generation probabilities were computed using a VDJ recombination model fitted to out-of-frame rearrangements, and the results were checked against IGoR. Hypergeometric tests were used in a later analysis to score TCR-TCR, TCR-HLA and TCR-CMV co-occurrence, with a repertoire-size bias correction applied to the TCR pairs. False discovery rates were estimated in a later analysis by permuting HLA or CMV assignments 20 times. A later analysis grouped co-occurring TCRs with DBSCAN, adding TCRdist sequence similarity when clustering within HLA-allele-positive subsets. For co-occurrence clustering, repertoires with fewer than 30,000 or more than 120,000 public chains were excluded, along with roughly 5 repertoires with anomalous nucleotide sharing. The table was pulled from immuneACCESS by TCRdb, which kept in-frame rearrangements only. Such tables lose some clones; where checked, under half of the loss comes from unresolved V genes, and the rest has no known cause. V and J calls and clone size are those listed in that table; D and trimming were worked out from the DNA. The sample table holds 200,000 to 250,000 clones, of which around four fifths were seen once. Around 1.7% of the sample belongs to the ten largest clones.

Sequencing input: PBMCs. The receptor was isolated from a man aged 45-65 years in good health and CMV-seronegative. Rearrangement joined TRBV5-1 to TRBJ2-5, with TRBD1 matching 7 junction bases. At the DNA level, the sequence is TGCGCCAGCAGCTTCCGGGACAGCCAAGAGACCCAGTACTTC. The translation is CASSFRDSQETQYF. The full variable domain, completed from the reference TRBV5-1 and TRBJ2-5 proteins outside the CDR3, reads KAGVTQTPRYLIKTRGQQVTLSCSPISGHRSVSWYQQTPGQGLQFLFEYFSETQRNKGNFPGRFSGRQFSNSRSEMNVSTLELGDSALYLCASSFRDSQETQYFGPGTRLLVL.